The rows below give T cell receptor beta chains drawn from one sample of a study of CXCR3-negative and CXCR3-positive naive CD8 T cells. From the 5' RACE reads, TCRdb lists one entry per CDR3 protein and no DNA. This table holds approximately 5,900 distinct CDR3 sequences. Sequenced input: naive CXCR3+ CD8+ T cells from blood. The receptor set was obtained from a human donor in good health. Some clones in this sample may be carry-over from other donors' samples. Each CDR3 is given with its conserved first and last residue. A clone size is listed for some rows: how often the clone was seen (once, few, many), or a class if it is expanded.

>TRBV20-1|medium-sized|TRBJ2-1
CSARGLANNEQFF
>TRBV13|medium-sized|TRBJ1-1
CASSDVGGTEAFF
>TRBV7-9|NA|TRBJ2-5
CASSLLGGIQETQYF
>TRBV19|NA|TRBJ1-1
CTSSIGYRDPKAFF
>TRBV7-9|medium-sized|TRBJ2-3
CASSSGLAGGTDTQYF
>TRBV13|NA|TRBJ2-7
CASSRDSSYEQYF
>TRBV7-8|medium-sized|TRBJ2-3
CASSLLTDTQYF
>TRBV5-5|NA|TRBJ2-1
CASSRTYSSSYNEQFF
>TRBV15|medium-sized|TRBJ2-3
CATSTRFVGSDTQYF
>TRBV2|medium-sized|TRBJ2-1
CASSGMRRGFYNEQFF
>TRBV27|medium-sized|TRBJ2-3
CASSKGLGGGTDTQYF
>TRBV29-1|medium-sized|TRBJ2-3
CSGRSGSLGTDTQYF
>TRBV7-9|medium-sized|TRBJ2-3
CASFESTDTQYF
>TRBV29-1|NA|TRBJ2-1
CSVEPLLYNEQFF
>TRBV20-1|medium-sized|TRBJ1-1
CSARGSPGQNTEAFF
>TRBV11-2|NA|TRBJ1-1
CASSLGTKGVDTEAFF
>TRBV7-6|NA|TRBJ2-5
CASSLGPGIETQYF
>TRBV5-4|NA|TRBJ2-5
CASSFGWGAQETQYF
>TRBV27|medium-sized|TRBJ2-2
CASSLLAGDGTGELFF
>TRBV5-1|NA|TRBJ2-7
CASSLEVSPYEQYF
>TRBV24-1|NA|TRBJ2-1
CATSDMFSVYLVYNEQFF
>TRBV28|NA|TRBJ2-2
CASSLYRTGLATGELFF
>TRBV13|NA|TRBJ2-1
CASSTSSAYNEQFF
>TRBV2|NA|TRBJ2-5
CASSPPALLAAQETQYF
>TRBV10-3|medium-sized|TRBJ2-1
CAISDRGTVAYNEQFF
>TRBV9|NA|TRBJ1-2
CASSGAASNYGYTF
>TRBV5-1|NA|TRBJ1-1
CASSFGTGRGAEAFF
>TRBV28|NA|TRBJ1-1
CASSTDKMNTEAFF